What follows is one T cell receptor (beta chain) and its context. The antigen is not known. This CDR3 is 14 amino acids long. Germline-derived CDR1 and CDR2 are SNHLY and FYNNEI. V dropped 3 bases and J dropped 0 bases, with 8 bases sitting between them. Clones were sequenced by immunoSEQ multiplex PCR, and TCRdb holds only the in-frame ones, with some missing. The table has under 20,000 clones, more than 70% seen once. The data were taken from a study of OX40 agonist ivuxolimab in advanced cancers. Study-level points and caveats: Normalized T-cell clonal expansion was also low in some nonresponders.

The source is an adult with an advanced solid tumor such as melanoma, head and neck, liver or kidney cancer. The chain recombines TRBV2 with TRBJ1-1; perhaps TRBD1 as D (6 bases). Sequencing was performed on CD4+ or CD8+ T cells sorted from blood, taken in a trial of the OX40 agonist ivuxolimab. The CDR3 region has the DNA TGTGCCAGCAGTGATACAGGGATGAACACTGAAGCTTTCTTT. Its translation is CASSDTGMNTEAFF.